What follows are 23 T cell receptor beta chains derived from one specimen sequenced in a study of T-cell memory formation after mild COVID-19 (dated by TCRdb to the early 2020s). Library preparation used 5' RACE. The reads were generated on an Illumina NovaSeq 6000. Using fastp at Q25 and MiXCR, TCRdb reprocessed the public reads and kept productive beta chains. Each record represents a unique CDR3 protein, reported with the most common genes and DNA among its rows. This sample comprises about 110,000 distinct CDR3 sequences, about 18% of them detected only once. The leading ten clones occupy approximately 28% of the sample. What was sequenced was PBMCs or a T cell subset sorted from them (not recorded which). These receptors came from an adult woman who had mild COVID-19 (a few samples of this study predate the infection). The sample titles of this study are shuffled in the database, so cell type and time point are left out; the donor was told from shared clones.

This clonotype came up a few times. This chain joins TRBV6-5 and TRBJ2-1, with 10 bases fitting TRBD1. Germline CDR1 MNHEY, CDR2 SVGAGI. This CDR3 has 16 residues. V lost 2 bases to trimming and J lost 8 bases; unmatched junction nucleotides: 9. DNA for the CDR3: TGTGCCAGCAGTTACGGGGGGGTGACAGGGGGCGATGAGCAGTTCTTC. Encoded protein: CASSYGGVTGGDEQFF.

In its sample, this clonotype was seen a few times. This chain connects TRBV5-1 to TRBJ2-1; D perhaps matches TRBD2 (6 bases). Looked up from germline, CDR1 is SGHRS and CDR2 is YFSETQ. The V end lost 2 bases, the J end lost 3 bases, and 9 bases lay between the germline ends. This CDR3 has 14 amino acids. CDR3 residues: CASSFGGIYNEQFF. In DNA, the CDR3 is TGCGCCAGCAGCTTTGGGGGGATCTACAATGAGCAGTTCTTC.

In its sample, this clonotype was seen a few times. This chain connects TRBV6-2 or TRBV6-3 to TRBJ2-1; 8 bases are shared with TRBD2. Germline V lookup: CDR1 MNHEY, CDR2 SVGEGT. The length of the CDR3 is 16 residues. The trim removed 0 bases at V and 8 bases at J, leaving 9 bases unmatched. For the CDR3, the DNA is TGTGCCAGCAGTTACTCCCGGGAGGGCGGGTACGATGAGCAGTTCTTC. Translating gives CASSYSREGGYDEQFF.

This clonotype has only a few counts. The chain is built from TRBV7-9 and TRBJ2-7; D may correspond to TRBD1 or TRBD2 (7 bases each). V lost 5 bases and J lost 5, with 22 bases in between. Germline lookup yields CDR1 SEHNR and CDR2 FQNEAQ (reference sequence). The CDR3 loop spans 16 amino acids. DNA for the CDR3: TGTGCCAGCAGCCCAAGGGAGGGCAGGGGGAAGCACGAGCAGTACTTC. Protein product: CASSPREGRGKHEQYF.

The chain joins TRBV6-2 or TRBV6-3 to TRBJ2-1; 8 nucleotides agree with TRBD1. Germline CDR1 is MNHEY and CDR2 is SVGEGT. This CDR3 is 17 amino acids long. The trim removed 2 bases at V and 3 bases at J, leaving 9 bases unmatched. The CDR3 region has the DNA TGTGCCAGCAGTTACCCAGACAGGGGTATACGCTACAATGAGCAGTTCTTC. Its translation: CASSYPDRGIRYNEQFF.

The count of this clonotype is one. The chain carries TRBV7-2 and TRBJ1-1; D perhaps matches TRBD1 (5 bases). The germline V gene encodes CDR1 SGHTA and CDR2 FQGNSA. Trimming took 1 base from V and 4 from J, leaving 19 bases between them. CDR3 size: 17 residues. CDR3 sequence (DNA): TGTGCCAGCAGCTTAGGTTCCAGGGTGCCAAGGACCACTGAAGCTTTCTTT. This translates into CASSLGSRVPRTTEAFF.

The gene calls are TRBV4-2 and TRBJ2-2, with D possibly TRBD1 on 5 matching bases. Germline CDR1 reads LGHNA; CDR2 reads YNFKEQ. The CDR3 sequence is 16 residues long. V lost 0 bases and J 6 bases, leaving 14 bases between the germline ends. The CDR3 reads CASSQDFSSGPGELFF. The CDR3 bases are TGTGCCAGCAGCCAAGATTTCAGTTCAGGGCCCGGGGAGCTGTTTTTT.

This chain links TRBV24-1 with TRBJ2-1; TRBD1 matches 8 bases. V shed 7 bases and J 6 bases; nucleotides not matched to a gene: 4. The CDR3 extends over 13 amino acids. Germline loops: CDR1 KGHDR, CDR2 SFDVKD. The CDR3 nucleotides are TGTGCCACCAGGACTGACAGGGGCAATGAGCAGTTCTTC. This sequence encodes CATRTDRGNEQFF.

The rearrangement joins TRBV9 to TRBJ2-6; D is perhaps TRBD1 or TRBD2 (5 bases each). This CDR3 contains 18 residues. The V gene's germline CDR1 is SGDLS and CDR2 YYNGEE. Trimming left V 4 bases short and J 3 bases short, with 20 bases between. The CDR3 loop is CASSPLRGPGLGANVLTF. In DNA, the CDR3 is TGTGCCAGCAGCCCCCTACGGGGACCAGGGCTTGGGGCCAACGTCCTGACTTTC.

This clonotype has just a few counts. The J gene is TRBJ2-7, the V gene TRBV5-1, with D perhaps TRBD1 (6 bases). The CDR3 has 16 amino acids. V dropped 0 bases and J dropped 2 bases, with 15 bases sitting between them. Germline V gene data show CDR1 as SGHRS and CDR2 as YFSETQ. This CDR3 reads CASSLDRESSTYEQYF. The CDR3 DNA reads TGCGCCAGCAGCTTGGACAGGGAAAGTTCGACCTACGAGCAGTACTTC.

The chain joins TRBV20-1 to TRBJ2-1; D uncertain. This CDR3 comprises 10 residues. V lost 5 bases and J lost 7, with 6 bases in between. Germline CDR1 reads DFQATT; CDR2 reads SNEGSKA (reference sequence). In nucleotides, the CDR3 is TGCAGTGCTCCACTGAATGAGCAGTTCTTC. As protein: CSAPLNEQFF.

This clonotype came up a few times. The CDR3 region is CASSHRAGGNQPQHF. The CDR3 DNA follows: TGTGCCAGCAGTCACCGGGCCGGAGGAAATCAGCCCCAGCATTTT. The chain joins TRBV12-3 or TRBV12-4 to TRBJ1-5, with D hard to call. V lost 5 bases to trimming and J lost 4 bases, with 15 bases between them. CDR3 length: 15 amino acids.

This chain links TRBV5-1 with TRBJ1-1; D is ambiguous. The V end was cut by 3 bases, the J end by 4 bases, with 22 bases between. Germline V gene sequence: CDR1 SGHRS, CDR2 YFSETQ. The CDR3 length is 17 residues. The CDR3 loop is CASSWTGESATSTEAFF. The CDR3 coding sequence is TGCGCCAGCAGCTGGACGGGAGAGTCGGCGACGAGCACTGAAGCTTTCTTT.

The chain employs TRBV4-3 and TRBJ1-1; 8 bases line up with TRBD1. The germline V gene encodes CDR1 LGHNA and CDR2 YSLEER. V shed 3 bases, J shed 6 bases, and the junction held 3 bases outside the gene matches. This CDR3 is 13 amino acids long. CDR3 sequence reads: CASSQTGESEAFF. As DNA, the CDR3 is TGCGCCAGCAGCCAGACAGGGGAATCTGAAGCTTTCTTT.

This CDR3 reads CASSQGTGNYGYTF. For the CDR3, the DNA is TGTGCCAGCAGCCAAGGGACCGGTAACTATGGCTACACCTTC. The rearrangement joins TRBV3-1 to TRBJ1-2; D gene unclear. The CDR3 contains 14 residues. Germline CDR1 LGHDT, CDR2 YNNKEL (reference sequence). Trimming left V 1 base short and J 1 base short, with 7 bases between.

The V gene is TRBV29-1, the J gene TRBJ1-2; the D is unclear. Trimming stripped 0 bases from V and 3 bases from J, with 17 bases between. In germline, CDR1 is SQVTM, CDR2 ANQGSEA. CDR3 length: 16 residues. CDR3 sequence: CSVEDWLGKEDYGYTF. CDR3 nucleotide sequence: TGCAGCGTTGAAGATTGGTTGGGGAAAGAGGACTATGGCTACACCTTC.

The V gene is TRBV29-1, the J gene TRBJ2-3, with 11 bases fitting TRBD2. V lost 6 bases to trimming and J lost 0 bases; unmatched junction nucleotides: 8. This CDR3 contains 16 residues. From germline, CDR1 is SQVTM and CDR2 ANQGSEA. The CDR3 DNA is TGCAGCGTGATTAGCGGGGGGGTGTGGAGCACAGATACGCAGTATTTT. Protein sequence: CSVISGGVWSTDTQYF.

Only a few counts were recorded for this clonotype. In DNA, the CDR3 is TGCAGCGTTTCATCGGACAGGGGGAAGGAGCCCCAGCATTTT. As protein: CSVSSDRGKEPQHF. This chain connects TRBV29-1 to TRBJ1-5, with 10 bases matching TRBD1. The V segment lost 5 bases and the J segment 8 bases; nucleotides outside the gene matches: 9. The CDR3 has 14 amino acids. CDR1 is SQVTM, CDR2 ANQGSEA, per germline.

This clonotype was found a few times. The CDR3: CATSRAQGTSNQPQHF. CDR3 DNA sequence: TGTGCCACCAGCAGAGCACAAGGGACTAGCAATCAGCCCCAGCATTTT. This sequence joins TRBV15 and TRBJ1-5, with D possibly matching TRBD1 (5 bases). The germline CDR1 and CDR2 sequences are LNHNV and YYDKDF (reference sequence). V was cut by 1 base and J by 0 bases, with 10 bases left in between. The CDR3 extends over 16 amino acids.

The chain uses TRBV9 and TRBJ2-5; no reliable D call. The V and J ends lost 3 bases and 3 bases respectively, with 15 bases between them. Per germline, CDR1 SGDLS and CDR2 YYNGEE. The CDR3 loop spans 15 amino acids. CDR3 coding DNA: TGTGCCAGCAGCGACCCCGGCGTAACCGAAGAGACCCAGTACTTC. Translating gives CASSDPGVTEETQYF.

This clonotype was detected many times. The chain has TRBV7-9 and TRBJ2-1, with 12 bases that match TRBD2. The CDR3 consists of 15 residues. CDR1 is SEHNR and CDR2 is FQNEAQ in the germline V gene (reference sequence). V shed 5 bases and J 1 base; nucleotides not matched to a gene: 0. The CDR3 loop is CASSTSGRSYNEQFF. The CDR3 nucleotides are TGTGCCAGCAGCACTAGCGGGAGGTCCTACAATGAGCAGTTCTTC.

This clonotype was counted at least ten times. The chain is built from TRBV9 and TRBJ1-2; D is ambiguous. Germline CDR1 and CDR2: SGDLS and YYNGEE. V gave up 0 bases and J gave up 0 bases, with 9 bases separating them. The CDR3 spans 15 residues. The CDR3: CASSVGVGSNYGYTF. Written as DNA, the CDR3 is TGTGCCAGCAGCGTAGGGGTCGGCTCTAACTATGGCTACACCTTC.

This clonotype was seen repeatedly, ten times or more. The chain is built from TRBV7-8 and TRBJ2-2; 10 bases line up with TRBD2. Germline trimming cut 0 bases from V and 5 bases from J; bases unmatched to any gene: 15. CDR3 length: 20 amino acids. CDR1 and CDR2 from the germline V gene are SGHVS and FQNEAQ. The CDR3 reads CASSLADGAGGPFQTGELFF. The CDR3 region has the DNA TGTGCCAGCAGCTTAGCGGACGGAGCGGGAGGGCCTTTTCAGACCGGGGAGCTGTTTTTT.